This T cell receptor (beta chain) was retrieved from a study of cytotoxic CD8 clonotypes in ibrutinib-treated CLL. The assay was immunoSEQ multiplex PCR, and TCRdb's table has in-frame clones only and misses some. The repertoire holds around 97,000 clones, with around 80% as singletons. Study results and caveats: Clonality was higher at ibrutinib response and returned toward baseline at progression. Samples were collected at differing times from sustained-remission and progressing patients.

Frozen PBMC stocks contributed roughly 2.1 micrograms of genomic DNA to the TCR beta libraries. As for this clone: Its target is not known.

Trimming took off 1 base at V and 1 base at J, with 4 bases between the two ends. The germline V gene has CDR1 GTSNPN and CDR2 SVGIG (reference sequence). The CDR3 runs to 13 residues. The material was PBMCs, obtained after 12 months of ibrutinib treatment. V usage is TRBV30 and J usage is TRBJ2-2; no clear D gene. The receptor was derived from a human donor with chronic lymphocytic leukemia. CDR3 sequence (DNA): TGTGCCTGGAGTGGCCAGAACACCGGGGAGCTGTTTTTT. Translated: CAWSGQNTGELFF. The variable domain in full, with the rest retrieved from reference TRBV30 and TRBJ2-2, is SQTIHQWPATLVQPVGSPLSLECTVEGTSNPNLYWYRQAAGRGLQLLFYSVGIGQISSEVPQNLSASRPQDRQFILSSKKLLLSDSGFYLCAWSGQNTGELFFGEGSRLTVL.